Below, 3 T cell receptor beta chains from the same sample are listed, as sequenced in a study of cytomegalovirus exposure and HLA in healthy donors. Researchers ran the PCR with 60 Vbeta and 13 Jbeta primers. The table came from immunoSEQ multiplex PCR; TCRdb's copy has only in-frame clones and leaves some out. There are approximately 54,000 clones in the sample; more than 70% occur only once, and approximately 2.8% lies in the top ten. Sequenced sample: PBMCs. The receptors stem from a woman between 18 and 29 years old in good health and CMV-seronegative.

The V call is TRBV29-1, the J call TRBJ2-1; 10 nucleotides match TRBD1. J lost 4 bases, V lost 5 bases, and 5 bases had no gene match. This CDR3 is built from 14 residues. Germline V CDR1 and CDR2: SQVTM, ANQGSEA. CDR3 sequence: CSVSGTGAYNEQFF. The CDR3 DNA reads as TGCAGCGTTTCCGGGACAGGGGCATACAATGAGCAGTTCTTC.

The rearrangement joins TRBV28 to TRBJ2-3; D is unresolved. CDR1 and CDR2 from the germline V gene are MDHEN and SYDVKM. The CDR3 loop spans 16 amino acids. V lost 6 bases, J lost 2 bases, and 18 bases lay in between. The CDR3 region is CASSPPDPATTDTQYF. Here the CDR3 DNA reads TGTGCCAGCAGCCCCCCCGACCCAGCGACCACAGATACGCAGTATTTT.

The chain carries TRBV4-2 and TRBJ2-1; 10 bases line up with TRBD2. V gave up 4 bases and J gave up 8 bases; unmatched junction bases: 8. The germline CDR1 and CDR2 sequences are LGHNA and YNFKEQ. The CDR3 has 15 amino acids. CDR3 in amino acids: CASSRASGSSDEQFF. As DNA, the CDR3 is TGTGCCAGCAGCCGGGCTAGCGGGAGTTCAGATGAGCAGTTCTTC.